These 18 T cell receptor beta chains came from one sample sequenced in a study of neoadjuvant nivolumab and ipilimumab in lung cancer. The protocol was immunoSEQ multiplex PCR, while the TCRdb copy is restricted to in-frame clones and leaves out a portion. The table includes about 27,000 clones, about 80% detected once. Specimen: tumor tissue, collected after neoadjuvant nivolumab, alone or with ipilimumab, at or shortly before surgery. All receptors derive from an adult with non-small cell lung cancer.

The CDR3 loop is CASSDRDTGELFF. The DNA for the CDR3 is TGTGCCAGCAGTGACAGGGACACCGGGGAGCTGTTTTTT. The chain carries TRBV6-4 and TRBJ2-2, with D hard to call. V lost 2 bases and J lost 3, with 4 bases in between. The CDR3 consists of 13 residues. Germline CDR1 is MRHNA and CDR2 is SNTAGT.

The chain links TRBV4-3 to TRBJ1-2, with 8 nucleotides matching TRBD1. Unmatched junction bases numbered 8, after V lost 4 bases and J lost 4 bases. The CDR3 has 15 residues. The germline CDR1 and CDR2 sequences are LGHNA and YSLEER. CDR3 nucleotides: TGCGCCAGCAGCCTGGACAGGGCTCGGGGCTATGGCTACACCTTC. Protein: CASSLDRARGYGYTF.

The CDR3 coding sequence is TGTGCCAGCACCAACCCAGGGGGGCGCGAGCAGTACTTC. Its translation is CASTNPGGREQYF. The chain employs TRBV6-5 and TRBJ2-7; the D gene is possibly TRBD1 (7 bases). The CDR3 has 13 residues. Germline loops: CDR1 MNHEY, CDR2 SVGAGI. V lost 7 bases and J lost 6, with 16 bases in between.

This clone is categorized as medium-sized. V is TRBV5-1 and J is TRBJ1-1; D unclear. Germline loops: CDR1 SGHRS, CDR2 YFSETQ. V lost 7 bases, J lost 5 bases, and 15 bases lay in between. The CDR3 consists of 13 residues. The CDR3 protein is CASGEAQGTEAFF. The CDR3 DNA reads as TGCGCCAGCGGAGAAGCGCAAGGGACTGAAGCTTTCTTT.

The V call is TRBV7-2, the J call TRBJ1-2, with TRBD1 matching 8 bases. The J segment lost 5 bases and the V segment lost 2 bases, leaving 4 bases of the junction unmatched. This CDR3 spans 14 amino acids. The germline V gene has CDR1 SGHTA and CDR2 FQGNSA. CDR3 region: CASSLTRQGYGYTF. Here the CDR3 DNA reads TGTGCCAGCAGCTTAACGAGACAGGGGTATGGCTACACCTTC.

This clone was picked up one time. The rearrangement uses TRBV2 and TRBJ1-3, with 9 bases aligning to TRBD1. Losses at the gene ends were 6 bases for V and 4 bases for J; bases not matched to a gene: 7. CDR1 is SNHLY, CDR2 FYNNEI, per germline. This CDR3 has 15 residues. The CDR3 coding sequence is TGTGCCAGCAGGGTTTTACAGGGGGCGGGAAACACCATATATTTT. Translated: CASRVLQGAGNTIYF. Combining the CDR3 with reference TRBV2 and TRBJ1-3 gives the whole variable domain EPEVTQTPSHQVTQMGQEVILRCVPISNHLYFYWYRQILGQKVEFLVSFYNNEISEKSEIFDDQFSVERPDGSNFTLKIRSTKLEDSAMYFCASRVLQGAGNTIYFGEGSWLTVV.

The genes are TRBV10-2 and TRBJ2-7, with a possible D match to TRBD2 (7 bases). The CDR3 covers 12 residues. With 8 bases removed from V and 7 bases from J, the gap between germline ends came to 15 bases. Germline loops: CDR1 WSHSY, CDR2 SAAADI. The CDR3 coding sequence is TGCGCCAGCTGGGGGGGCTCGGGGGAGCAGTACTTC. This gives the protein CASWGGSGEQYF.

This clone was observed a few times. V usage is TRBV5-6 and J usage is TRBJ1-5, with D maybe TRBD1 (6 bases). V lost 2 bases, J lost 6 bases, and 12 bases lay in between. The CDR3 runs 14 residues. CDR1 is SGHDT and CDR2 is YYEEEE in the germline V gene. CDR3: CASSLGIGGQPQHF. For the CDR3, the DNA is TGTGCCAGCAGCTTAGGGATAGGGGGTCAGCCCCAGCATTTT.

This chain links TRBV2 with TRBJ1-6; tentative D call: TRBD1 (5 bases). The CDR3 contains 15 residues. Trimming cost V 8 bases and J 5 bases, with 16 bases left between them. Germline V gene lookup returns CDR1 SNHLY and CDR2 FYNNEI. CDR3 region: CASRLSRDHNSPLHF. DNA for the CDR3: TGTGCCAGCCGCCTGTCCCGGGACCATAATTCACCCCTCCACTTT.

CDR3 sequence (DNA): TGTGCCAGCATCGAGGCTGGTACGCAGTATTTT. This translates into CASIEAGTQYF. J is TRBJ2-3 and V is TRBV6-5; D is undetermined. V lost 7 bases and J lost 8, with 10 bases in between. CDR3 length equals 11 residues. The germline CDR1 and CDR2 sequences are MNHEY and SVGAGI.

The V and J genes are TRBV20-1 and TRBJ2-7, with D unclear. Germline-derived CDR1 and CDR2 are DFQATT and SNEGSKA (reference sequence). There are 11 residues in the CDR3. The V gene lost 3 bases and the J gene lost 5 bases, with 8 bases spanning the gap. The CDR3 DNA is TGCAGTGCTAGTGAGACCGACGAGCAGTACTTC. Translation gives CSASETDEQYF.

This sequence joins TRBV5-6 and TRBJ2-3, with 9 positions matching TRBD2. The CDR3 contains 16 residues. The germline V gene encodes CDR1 SGHDT and CDR2 YYEEEE. V dropped 3 bases and J dropped 0; count of bases not matched to a gene: 5. The CDR3, as DNA: TGTGCCAGCAGCTGGGTAGCGGGGGCTAGCACAGATACGCAGTATTTT. Translated: CASSWVAGASTDTQYF.

This chain links TRBV5-1 with TRBJ1-1; D may be TRBD1 (6 bases). The CDR3 has 14 amino acids. V lost 6 bases and J lost 2, with 14 bases in between. Germline CDR1 SGHRS, CDR2 YFSETQ. CDR3 sequence (DNA): TGCGCCAGCAAACAAACGGGACATAACACTGAAGCTTTCTTT. Its protein is CASKQTGHNTEAFF.

In its sample, this clone was seen once. This chain links TRBV2 with TRBJ1-2, with TRBD1 identical over 10 bases. V dropped 4 bases and J dropped 8; count of bases not matched to a gene: 13. The CDR3 contains 16 residues. Germline V lookup: CDR1 SNHLY, CDR2 FYNNEI. CDR3 bases: TGTGCCAGCAGTGGTCTAGCGGGACAGGGGTCTAGGGGCTACACCTTC. Amino acids: CASSGLAGQGSRGYTF.

The chain combines TRBV29-1 with TRBJ2-1; 7 nucleotides line up with TRBD2. The CDR3 is made up of 14 amino acids. Germline CDR1 SQVTM, CDR2 ANQGSEA. J was trimmed by 8 bases and V by 4 bases; bases with no gene match: 11. Here the CDR3 DNA reads TGCAGCGTTGCCCGGGGGGATTTTTACGATGAGCAGTTCTTC. This codes for CSVARGDFYDEQFF.

DNA of the CDR3: TGTGCCAGCAGCCCTTACAGGGCAAACACTGAAGCTTTCTTT. Its protein is CASSPYRANTEAFF. The chain couples TRBV4-2 to TRBJ1-1; possible D gene TRBD1, 6 bases. Per the germline V gene, CDR1 is LGHNA and CDR2 is YNFKEQ. Trimming stripped 4 bases from V and 2 bases from J, with 11 bases between. CDR3 size: 14 residues.

The J gene is TRBJ1-2, the V gene TRBV5-1, with D unclear. The CDR3 spans 13 residues. The germline gives CDR1 SGHRS, CDR2 YFSETQ. Trimming removed 2 bases from V and 9 bases from J, with 14 bases in between. CDR3 in DNA: TGCGCCAGCAGCTTCCCCGGTATCGATAGCTACACCTTC. Translated, it gives CASSFPGIDSYTF.

CDR3 in DNA: TGTGCCAGTAGAAGGGCCAGGAACACTGAAGCTTTCTTT. This gives the protein CASRRARNTEAFF. V usage is TRBV7-9 and J usage is TRBJ1-1; D call uncertain. The germline V gene encodes CDR1 SEHNR and CDR2 FQNEAQ (reference sequence). V was pared by 9 bases and J by 1 base, with 12 bases between. The CDR3 totals 13 residues. Based on the CDR3 plus reference TRBV7-9 and TRBJ1-1, the full variable domain is DTGVSQNPRHKITKRGQNVTFRCDPISEHNRLYWYRQTLGQGPEFLTYFQNEAQLEKSRLLSDRFSAERPKGSFSTLEIQRTEQGDSAMYLCASRRARNTEAFFGQGTRLTVV.